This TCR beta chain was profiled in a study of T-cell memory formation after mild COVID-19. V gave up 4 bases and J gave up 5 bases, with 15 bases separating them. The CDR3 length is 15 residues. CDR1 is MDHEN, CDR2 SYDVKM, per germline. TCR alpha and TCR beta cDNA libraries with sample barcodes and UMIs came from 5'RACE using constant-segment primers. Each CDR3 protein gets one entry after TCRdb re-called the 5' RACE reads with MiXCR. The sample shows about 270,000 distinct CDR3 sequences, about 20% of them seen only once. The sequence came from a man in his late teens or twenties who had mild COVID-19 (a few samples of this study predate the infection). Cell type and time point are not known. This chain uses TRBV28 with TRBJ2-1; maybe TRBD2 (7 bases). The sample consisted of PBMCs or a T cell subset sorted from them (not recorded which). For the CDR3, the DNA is TGTGCCAGCAGTTCTACAGGGAGGGTCGACAATGAGCAGTTCTTC. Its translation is CASSSTGRVDNEQFF.